These 20 T cell receptor beta chains originate from one sample sequenced in a study of CD8 T cells in Susac syndrome. The RNA, about 0.45 to 1 ug, was put through reverse transcription using random hexamers. A single record per CDR3 protein comes from TCRdb applying MiXCR to the immunoSEQ multiplex PCR reads. Of around 160,000 distinct CDR3 sequences in the sample, around 94% were seen once. Sequencing was performed on CD4+ T cells from PBMCs. The receptor set was obtained from a human donor with multiple sclerosis.

The rearrangement links TRBV6-2 or TRBV6-3 to TRBJ2-1; D possibly corresponds to TRBD2 (6 bases). Deletions cut 2 bases from V and 4 bases from J, with 18 bases between. CDR3 length equals 17 residues. CDR1 and CDR2 (germline): MNHEY, SVGEGT. In DNA, the CDR3 is TGTGCCAGCAGTTACGTTAGCGGCCACACTTCATACAATGAGCAGTTCTTC. Its translation: CASSYVSGHTSYNEQFF.

The rearrangement links TRBV29-1 to TRBJ2-3; 7 bases line up with TRBD2. Germline-derived CDR1 and CDR2 are SQVTM and ANQGSEA. The junction had 12 bases not matched to a gene; V was cut back by 2 bases and J by 4 bases. The CDR3 is made up of 16 amino acids. DNA for the CDR3: TGCAGCGTTGAAAGGGGCTTCGGGGGGAGCGCAGATACGCAGTATTTT. Its protein product is CSVERGFGGSADTQYF.

J is TRBJ2-7 and V is TRBV7-9; D might be TRBD2 (6 bases). Germline assignment: CDR1 SEHNR and CDR2 FQNEAQ (reference sequence). This CDR3 has 14 residues. Trimming pared 5 bases from V and 2 bases from J, leaving 13 bases between. The CDR3, as DNA: TGTGCCAGCAGCCCGGTGGGGACTCCCTACGAGCAGTACTTC. This codes for CASSPVGTPYEQYF.

The chain carries TRBV6-2 or TRBV6-3 and TRBJ2-4; D gene ambiguous. V shed 7 bases and J shed 2 bases, with 12 bases lying between them. Per germline, CDR1 MNHEY and CDR2 SVGEGT. This CDR3 has 14 amino acids. The CDR3 DNA is TGTGCCAGCAAAACGGGCGTAACCAAAAACATTCAGTACTTC. Translation: CASKTGVTKNIQYF.

CDR3 in amino acids: CASSSRTGGSYGYTF. In nucleotides, the CDR3 is TGTGCCAGCAGTTCAAGGACAGGGGGCAGCTACGGCTACACCTTC. The gene calls are TRBV12-3 or TRBV12-4 and TRBJ1-2; the match to TRBD1 covers 11 bases. The CDR3 spans 15 residues. With 4 bases clipped from V and 8 bases from J, the junction kept 9 bases outside the gene matches.

The chain couples TRBV20-1 to TRBJ2-1, with 12 bases identical to TRBD2. CDR3 length: 14 amino acids. Trimming at V came to 0 bases and at J to 13 bases, leaving 7 bases not matched to a gene. Germline V lookup: CDR1 DFQATT, CDR2 SNEGSKA (reference sequence). For the CDR3, the DNA is TGCAGTGCTAGAGACGAGCTAGCGGGAGGGCCACAGTTCTTC. Translation: CSARDELAGGPQFF.

The chain joins TRBV6-1 to TRBJ2-4; D perhaps matches TRBD2 (6 bases). Trimming pared 9 bases from V and 1 base from J, leaving 16 bases between. CDR1 is MNHNS and CDR2 is SASEGT in the germline V gene. This CDR3 is built from 15 residues. The DNA for the CDR3 is TGTGCCAGTGGGGCGTCGGGGGTGGCCAAAAACATTCAGTACTTC. As protein: CASGASGVAKNIQYF.

Only one count was recorded for this clonotype. The chain couples TRBV20-1 to TRBJ1-5; a possible D gene is TRBD1 (6 bases). The CDR3 covers 15 residues. V lost 4 bases and J lost 0, with 13 bases in between. CDR1 and CDR2 from the germline V gene are DFQATT and SNEGSKA (reference sequence). CDR3 amino acids: CSATRQVYSNQPQHF. CDR3 bases: TGCAGTGCTACGCGACAGGTCTATAGCAATCAGCCCCAGCATTTT.

V and J are TRBV5-6 and TRBJ2-3; no clear D gene. V was clipped by 2 bases and J by 0 bases, with 13 bases between them. The CDR3 spans 16 residues. Germline V lookup: CDR1 SGHDT, CDR2 YYEEEE. CDR3 bases: TGTGCCAGCAGCTTCGTGGTTGCGGAAAGCACAGATACGCAGTATTTT. It yields the protein CASSFVVAESTDTQYF. Filled out from reference TRBV5-6 and TRBJ2-3, the complete variable domain reads DAGVTQSPTHLIKTRGQQVTLRCSPKSGHDTVSWYQQALGQGPQFIFQYYEEEERQRGNFPDRFSGHQFPNYSSELNVNALLLGDSALYLCASSFVVAESTDTQYFGPGTRLTVL.

This clonotype has only one observation. The rearrangement links TRBV6-1 to TRBJ1-5, with TRBD1 identical over 7 bases. The CDR3 totals 15 residues. Germline V gene lookup returns CDR1 MNHNS and CDR2 SASEGT. V lost 6 bases and J lost 7; bases outside the gene matches: 12. The CDR3 DNA is TGTGCCAGCAGCGAGAGCACAGGGGTAGGGCAGCCCCAGCATTTT. Protein: CASSESTGVGQPQHF.

The chain employs TRBV2 and TRBJ2-5; tentatively, D is TRBD2 (6 bases). This CDR3 region has 13 residues. From germline, CDR1 is SNHLY and CDR2 FYNNEI. Trimming cost V 11 bases and J 1 base, with 14 bases left between them. CDR3 sequence: CAGSGSGQETQYF. DNA for the CDR3: TGTGCCGGTTCGGGTAGCGGCCAAGAGACCCAGTACTTC.

The chain has TRBV6-5 and TRBJ1-2, with 7 bases fitting TRBD1. V shed 6 bases, J shed 8 bases, and the junction held 6 bases outside the gene matches. The CDR3 extends over 12 amino acids. Germline CDR1 is MNHEY and CDR2 is SVGAGI. In DNA, the CDR3 is TGTGCCAGCAGGCGACAGGGACGGGGCTACACCTTC. It codes for CASRRQGRGYTF.

The chain employs TRBV7-2 and TRBJ1-3; unclear D gene. With 1 base removed from V and 2 bases from J, the gap between germline ends came to 12 bases. The CDR3 has 16 residues. Germline CDR1 and CDR2: SGHTA and FQGNSA. This chain's CDR3 is CASSLVEALTGNTIYF. The CDR3 coding sequence is TGTGCCAGCAGCTTAGTAGAGGCCCTGACTGGAAACACCATATATTTT.

The chain employs TRBV5-4 and TRBJ1-1, with D unclear. The CDR3 has 13 amino acids. V gave up 0 bases and J gave up 7 bases, with 10 bases separating them. The germline V gene encodes CDR1 SGHNT and CDR2 YYREEE (reference sequence). The CDR3 bases are TGTGCCAGCAGCTTGGATAGGGTCGGTGAAGCTTTCTTT. Its protein is CASSLDRVGEAFF.

The V call is TRBV6-2 or TRBV6-3, the J call TRBJ2-6, with D unresolved. The germline V gene encodes CDR1 MNHEY and CDR2 SVGEGT. The V end was cut by 8 bases, the J end by 0 bases, with 5 bases between. The CDR3 length is 13 residues. The CDR3: CASRNSGANVLTF. CDR3 bases: TGTGCCAGCCGTAACTCTGGGGCCAACGTCCTGACTTTC.

The chain has TRBV7-9 and TRBJ2-2; no clear D gene. The CDR3 totals 12 residues. Trimming took 4 bases from V and 5 from J, leaving 5 bases between them. Germline V gene lookup returns CDR1 SEHNR and CDR2 FQNEAQ (reference sequence). The CDR3 is CASSSVTGELFF. In DNA, the CDR3 is TGTGCCAGCAGCTCTGTTACCGGGGAGCTGTTTTTT.

This chain uses TRBV2 with TRBJ2-5; D is unclear. The CDR3 is 12 residues long. CDR1 and CDR2 (germline): SNHLY, FYNNEI. The V and J ends lost 7 bases and 5 bases respectively, with 11 bases between them. This CDR3 reads CASKVVGETQYF. CDR3 in DNA: TGTGCCAGCAAGGTCGTTGGGGAGACCCAGTACTTC. The full variable domain, in which reference TRBV2 and TRBJ2-5 provide the parts outside the CDR3, is EPEVTQTPSHQVTQMGQEVILRCVPISNHLYFYWYRQILGQKVEFLVSFYNNEISEKSEIFDDQFSVERPDGSNFTLKIRSTKLEDSAMYFCASKVVGETQYFGPGTRLLVL.

This clonotype is a singleton in its sample. V gene TRBV23-1 combines with J gene TRBJ1-5; D unresolved. TRBV23-1 is designated an ORF whose function remains uncertain. The V end lost 5 bases, the J end lost 4 bases, and 18 bases lay between the germline ends. The CDR3 covers 16 residues. CDR3 coding DNA: TGCGCCAGCAGTTCCGCTACTTGGGCGGGGAATCAGCCCCAGCATTTT. This sequence encodes CASSSATWAGNQPQHF.

The chain links TRBV7-9 to TRBJ2-6; D is uncertain. Germline loops: CDR1 SEHNR, CDR2 FQNEAQ (reference sequence). CDR3 size: 16 residues. Trimming left V 4 bases short and J 0 bases short, with 10 bases between. CDR3 DNA sequence: TGTGCCAGCAGCTCCGGACGCTACTCTGGGGCCAACGTCCTGACTTTC. This gives the protein CASSSGRYSGANVLTF.

CDR3 protein: CSAYNEKLFF. The CDR3 DNA follows: TGCAGTGCCTATAATGAAAAACTGTTTTTT. The genes are TRBV20-1 and TRBJ1-4; no clear D. Germline assignment: CDR1 DFQATT and CDR2 SNEGSKA (reference sequence). Trimming removed 6 bases at V and 4 bases at J, with 3 bases between. This CDR3 contains 10 residues.